A single sample is the source of the 24 T cell receptor beta chains below, sequenced in a study of CD8 T cells in ankylosing spondylitis. Overall study results and limits: Made up of 7 to 9 highly homologous variants, a TCR beta motif appeared characteristic of ankylosing spondylitis blood.

Their recognized antigens are unknown. MiXCR was run by TCRdb on the 5' RACE reads, yielding one entry per CDR3 protein. The sample lists 450,000 or so distinct CDR3 sequences; roughly 27% were seen once. The source material was blood, either unsorted or a sorted T cell fraction (not recorded which). These receptors were obtained from a male donor with ankylosing spondylitis.

This clonotype has more than one count but fewer than ten. This chain uses TRBV12-3 or TRBV12-4 with TRBJ1-2; D possibly corresponds to TRBD1 (5 bases). The CDR3 is made up of 12 amino acids. V was pared by 6 bases and J by 8 bases, with 13 bases between. The CDR3 coding sequence is TGTGCCAGCAGAACCCTCAGGGACGGCTACACCTTC. Residues: CASRTLRDGYTF.

This clonotype was seen only a few times. The chain employs TRBV20-1 and TRBJ2-7; D uncertain. The V and J ends lost 3 bases and 2 bases respectively, with 17 bases between them. Germline lookup yields CDR1 DFQATT and CDR2 SNEGSKA (reference sequence). There are 15 residues in the CDR3. CDR3: CSASADLGSTYEQYF. The CDR3 coding sequence is TGCAGTGCTAGTGCTGATCTCGGAAGTACCTACGAGCAGTACTTC.

The rearrangement joins TRBV5-1 to TRBJ2-5; maybe TRBD1 (6 bases). The CDR3 is 14 amino acids. CDR1 is SGHRS and CDR2 is YFSETQ in the germline V gene. Trimming pared 2 bases from V and 1 base from J, leaving 9 bases between. CDR3 DNA sequence: TGCGCCAGCAGCTTAAGGGACATCCAAGAGACCCAGTACTTC. This encodes CASSLRDIQETQYF.

The gene calls are TRBV4-1 and TRBJ1-1; tentatively, D is TRBD1 (6 bases). Germline loops: CDR1 MGHRA, CDR2 YSYEKL. The ends were cut back, 4 bases at V and 5 bases at J, with 14 bases in the middle. This CDR3 has 14 amino acids. The chain's CDR3 is CASSLPQGRTEAFF. As DNA, the CDR3 is TGCGCCAGCAGCCTTCCACAGGGTCGGACTGAAGCTTTCTTT.

The genes are TRBV29-1 and TRBJ1-2, with unresolved D. The germline V gene encodes CDR1 SQVTM and CDR2 ANQGSEA. The V and J ends lost 4 bases and 3 bases respectively, with 12 bases between them. This CDR3 contains 13 residues. CDR3 nucleotide sequence: TGCAGCGTTGGAATGTGGAACGACTATGGCTACACCTTC. Translation: CSVGMWNDYGYTF. Variable domain in full (rest from reference TRBV29-1 and TRBJ1-2): SAVISQKPSRDICQRGTSLTIQCQVDSQVTMMFWYRQQPGQSLTLIATANQGSEATYESGFVIDKFPISRPNLTFSTLTVSNMSPEDSSIYLCSVGMWNDYGYTFGSGTRLTVV.

This clonotype was recorded a few times. The chain is built from TRBV3-1 and TRBJ1-2; 9 bases agree with TRBD1. The V segment lost 6 bases and the J segment 4 bases; nucleotides outside the gene matches: 9. The CDR3 sequence is 15 residues long. Germline V lookup: CDR1 LGHDT, CDR2 YNNKEL (reference sequence). This chain's CDR3 is CASSPPDRGGYGYTF. The CDR3 coding sequence is TGTGCCAGCAGTCCCCCGGACAGGGGAGGCTATGGCTACACCTTC.

The chain uses TRBV7-9 and TRBJ2-2, with TRBD1 as a possible D gene (5 bases). CDR1 is SEHNR, CDR2 FQNEAQ, per germline (reference sequence). V lost 3 bases and J lost 1, with 12 bases in between. The CDR3 sequence is 16 residues long. The CDR3 is CASSFGRGRNTGELFF. The CDR3 DNA reads TGTGCCAGCAGCTTCGGAAGGGGCCGGAACACCGGGGAGCTGTTTTTT.

The chain has TRBV15 and TRBJ2-7, with 9 bases fitting TRBD2. With V trimmed by 5 bases and J by 2 bases, 10 bases remained unmatched. This CDR3 spans 16 amino acids. The germline V gene has CDR1 LNHNV and CDR2 YYDKDF (reference sequence). The CDR3 coding sequence is TGTGCCACCAGCTCACGGCTAGCGGGGCAGACCTACGAGCAGTACTTC. As protein: CATSSRLAGQTYEQYF.

This chain uses TRBV2 with TRBJ2-1; tentative D call: TRBD2 (6 bases). The V and J ends lost 7 bases and 6 bases respectively, with 10 bases between them. CDR1 and CDR2 from the germline V gene are SNHLY and FYNNEI. The CDR3 length is 12 residues. The CDR3 DNA reads TGTGCCAGCAACCGCGGGGTCAATGAGCAGTTCTTC. This encodes CASNRGVNEQFF. Using reference TRBV2 and TRBJ2-1 for the parts outside the CDR3, the full variable domain is EPEVTQTPSHQVTQMGQEVILRCVPISNHLYFYWYRQILGQKVEFLVSFYNNEISEKSEIFDDQFSVERPDGSNFTLKIRSTKLEDSAMYFCASNRGVNEQFFGPGTRLTVL.

The chain is built from TRBV12-3 or TRBV12-4 and TRBJ1-5; D gene ambiguous. The CDR3 has 12 amino acids. V dropped 7 bases and J dropped 0 bases, with 4 bases sitting between them. As DNA, the CDR3 is TGTGCCAGCACCTCTAGCAATCAGCCCCAGCATTTT. It specifies CASTSSNQPQHF.

J is TRBJ2-4 and V is TRBV3-1, with 7 bases aligning to TRBD2. Germline lookup yields CDR1 LGHDT and CDR2 YNNKEL (reference sequence). This CDR3 spans 14 amino acids. Trimming took 5 bases from V and 3 from J; bases not matched to a gene: 4. The CDR3 sequence is CASSFRDYKNIQYF. DNA of the CDR3: TGTGCCAGCAGCTTTCGGGACTACAAAAACATTCAGTACTTC.

J is TRBJ1-5 and V is TRBV30, with TRBD1 matching 8 bases. The V segment lost 2 bases and the J segment 7 bases; nucleotides outside the gene matches: 4. Germline-derived CDR1 and CDR2 are GTSNPN and SVGIG (reference sequence). There are 13 residues in the CDR3. CDR3 nucleotides: TGTGCCTGGAGTAGGACAGGGACCCAGCCCCAGCATTTT. This codes for CAWSRTGTQPQHF.

This clonotype showed up many times. The CDR3 spells CASSFRGQSTDTQYF. The CDR3 DNA reads as TGTGCCAGCAGCTTTCGAGGACAGAGCACAGATACGCAGTATTTT. This chain uses TRBV7-2 with TRBJ2-3, with D maybe TRBD1 (6 bases). CDR1 is SGHTA and CDR2 is FQGNSA in the germline V gene. The CDR3 is 15 amino acids. V lost 3 bases and J 0 bases, leaving 10 bases between the germline ends.

This rearrangement joins TRBV10-1 to TRBJ2-2; D is undetermined. Germline CDR1 and CDR2: WNHNN and SYGVQD (reference sequence). This CDR3 spans 13 amino acids. V gave up 4 bases and J gave up 5 bases, with 8 bases separating them. The CDR3 nucleotides are TGCGCCAGCAGTGGAGGCCGGACCGGGGAGCTGTTTTTT. This codes for CASSGGRTGELFF.

The chain uses TRBV6-1 and TRBJ2-3; 7 positions match TRBD1. CDR1 is MNHNS, CDR2 SASEGT, per germline. Trimming cost V 6 bases and J 3 bases; bases outside gene matches: 3. The CDR3 spans 13 residues. The CDR3 reads CASRLQGTDTQYF. CDR3 DNA sequence: TGTGCCAGCAGGCTACAGGGGACAGATACGCAGTATTTT.

The chain joins TRBV12-3 or TRBV12-4 to TRBJ1-4; no firm D call. The CDR3 is 14 amino acids. V dropped 6 bases and J dropped 4 bases, with 12 bases sitting between them. The CDR3 loop reads CASSLEGVNEKLFF. DNA of the CDR3: TGTGCCAGCAGCCTCGAGGGAGTTAATGAAAAACTGTTTTTT.

This clonotype came up a few times. CDR3 sequence: CASSPGTGQGSPLHF. CDR3 nucleotides: TGTGCCAGCAGCCCTGGGACAGGGCAAGGATCACCCCTCCACTTT. The chain recombines TRBV7-9 with TRBJ1-6; 9 bases fit TRBD1. CDR1 and CDR2 from the germline V gene are SEHNR and FQNEAQ (reference sequence). Trimming cost V 5 bases and J 10 bases; bases outside gene matches: 9. This CDR3 contains 15 residues.

The chain recombines TRBV5-1 with TRBJ1-5, with D possibly being TRBD1 (6 bases). The germline gives CDR1 SGHRS, CDR2 YFSETQ. V was cut by 0 bases and J by 0 bases, with 13 bases left in between. The CDR3 covers 17 residues. The CDR3 DNA reads as TGCGCCAGCAGCTTGGGGGCCGAGGGGGATAGCAATCAGCCCCAGCATTTT. Amino acids: CASSLGAEGDSNQPQHF.

This clonotype was seen a handful of times. This rearrangement joins TRBV7-8 to TRBJ1-5; a weak D match, TRBD1 (5 bases). There are 14 residues in the CDR3. Deletions cut 7 bases from V and 9 bases from J, with 19 bases between. The germline V gene encodes CDR1 SGHVS and CDR2 FQNEAQ. The DNA of the CDR3 is TGTGCCAGCAACCCTTGGGGGACGGCTAGGCCCCAGCATTTT. This codes for CASNPWGTARPQHF.

V is TRBV6-1 and J is TRBJ2-7; 8 bases match TRBD2. CDR1 MNHNS and CDR2 SASEGT come from the germline V gene. The CDR3 runs 15 residues. With 5 bases clipped from V and 6 bases from J, the junction kept 12 bases outside the gene matches. CDR3 loop: CASSPPGLEGSEQYF. The CDR3 DNA sequence: TGTGCCAGCAGTCCCCCGGGACTAGAGGGCTCCGAGCAGTACTTC.

This clonotype was seen just once. The J gene is TRBJ1-1, the V gene TRBV12-3 or TRBV12-4; D unclear. Between the trimmed V and J ends, which lost 5 bases and 8 bases, there was a span of 21 bases. This CDR3 has 15 residues. The CDR3 DNA sequence: TGTGCCAGCAGTATCTCTCAGGTACACCTCCGAGAAGCTTTCTTT. This codes for CASSISQVHLREAFF.

The rearrangement links TRBV18 to TRBJ1-1; D may be TRBD1 (6 bases). Germline CDR1 KGHSH, CDR2 LQKENI. The CDR3 runs 15 residues. The V end was cut by 5 bases, the J end by 5 bases, with 18 bases between. CDR3: CASSTGSSHSTEAFF. DNA for the CDR3: TGTGCCAGCTCAACAGGGTCCTCCCACTCAACTGAAGCTTTCTTT.

The chain has TRBV29-1 and TRBJ2-1; 8 bases map to TRBD2. Germline V CDR1 and CDR2: SQVTM, ANQGSEA. V gave up 7 bases and J gave up 2 bases; unmatched junction bases: 7. The CDR3 consists of 14 residues. DNA for the CDR3: TGCAGCGCTGACACTAGCGGAGCCTACAATGAGCAGTTCTTC. It encodes CSADTSGAYNEQFF.

The V and J genes are TRBV15 and TRBJ1-2; D remains unclear. The CDR3 is 14 residues long. V was clipped by 5 bases and J by 2 bases, with 12 bases between them. Germline V gene data show CDR1 as LNHNV and CDR2 as YYDKDF (reference sequence). CDR3 bases: TGTGCCACCAGCCAACTCGAGGAAAACTATGGCTACACCTTC. Translated, it gives CATSQLEENYGYTF. The full variable domain, its missing parts supplied by reference TRBV15 and TRBJ1-2, is DAMVIQNPRYQVTQFGKPVTLSCSQTLNHNVMYWYQQKSSQAPKLLFHYYDKDFNNEADTPDNFQSRRPNTSFCFLDIRSPGLGDTAMYLCATSQLEENYGYTFGSGTRLTVV.